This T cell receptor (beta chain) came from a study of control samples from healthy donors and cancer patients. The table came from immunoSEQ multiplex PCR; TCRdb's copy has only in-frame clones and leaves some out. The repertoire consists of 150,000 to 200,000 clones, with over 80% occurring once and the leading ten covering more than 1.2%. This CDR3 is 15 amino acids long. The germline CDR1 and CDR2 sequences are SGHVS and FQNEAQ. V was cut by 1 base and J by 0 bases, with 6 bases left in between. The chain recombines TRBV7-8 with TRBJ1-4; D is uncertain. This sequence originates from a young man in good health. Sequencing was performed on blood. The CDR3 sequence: CASSLGYATNEKLFF. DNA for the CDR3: TGTGCCAGCAGCTTAGGGTATGCAACTAATGAAAAACTGTTTTTT.